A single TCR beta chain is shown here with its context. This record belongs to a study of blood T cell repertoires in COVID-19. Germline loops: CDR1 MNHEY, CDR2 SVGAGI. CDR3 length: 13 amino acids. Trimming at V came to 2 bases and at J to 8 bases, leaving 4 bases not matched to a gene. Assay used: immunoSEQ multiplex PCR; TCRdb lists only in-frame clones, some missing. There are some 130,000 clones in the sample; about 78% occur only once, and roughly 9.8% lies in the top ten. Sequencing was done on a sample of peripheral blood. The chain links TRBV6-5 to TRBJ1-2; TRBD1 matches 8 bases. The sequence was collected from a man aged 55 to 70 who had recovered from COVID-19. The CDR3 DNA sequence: TGTGCCAGCAGTTACGCAGGGGGCACGGGCTACACCTTC. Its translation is CASSYAGGTGYTF.